What follows are 12 T cell receptor beta chains derived from one specimen sequenced in a study of blood T cell repertoires in COVID-19. The method was immunoSEQ multiplex PCR; TCRdb's version includes in-frame clones alone and lacks a portion of them. Seen here are 170,000 or so clones, roughly 88% observed once, and the top ten hold about 6.7%. What was sequenced was peripheral blood. These receptors were collected from a middle-aged woman with COVID-19, enrolled during active disease.

The genes are TRBV18 and TRBJ1-6; 9 nucleotides align to TRBD1. The CDR3 is 15 amino acids. Trimming cost V 3 bases and J 9 bases; bases outside gene matches: 6. CDR1 is KGHSH and CDR2 is LQKENI in the germline V gene. The CDR3 DNA is TGTGCCAGCTCACCGAAGGGACAGGGAAGTTCACCCCTCCACTTT. Its protein is CASSPKGQGSSPLHF.

The chain employs TRBV20-1 and TRBJ2-7, with 11 bases lining up with TRBD1. The CDR3 covers 14 residues. Germline trimming cut 6 bases from V and 2 bases from J; bases unmatched to any gene: 6. Germline lookup yields CDR1 DFQATT and CDR2 SNEGSKA (reference sequence). CDR3 amino acids: CSASWGQGAYEQYF. The CDR3 DNA is TGCAGTGCCAGTTGGGGACAGGGGGCCTACGAGCAGTACTTC.

This clone was seen only a few times. The chain employs TRBV19 and TRBJ1-5; 10 nucleotides line up with TRBD1. Germline V gives CDR1 LNHDA, CDR2 SQIVND (reference sequence). The junction had 4 bases not matched to a gene; V was cut back by 1 base and J by 4 bases. The CDR3 contains 16 residues. CDR3 in DNA: TGTGCCAGTAGTATAGTGGGACAGGGGAGAAATCAGCCCCAGCATTTT. Protein sequence: CASSIVGQGRNQPQHF. The full variable domain, with the rest looked up from reference TRBV19 and TRBJ1-5, is DGGITQSPKYLFRKEGQNVTLSCEQNLNHDAMYWYRQDPGQGLRLIYYSQIVNDFQKGDIAEGYSVSREKKESFPLTVTSAQKNPTAFYLCASSIVGQGRNQPQHFGDGTRLSIL.

This chain joins TRBV19 and TRBJ2-3; a weak D match, TRBD2 (7 bases). CDR1 and CDR2 from the germline V gene are LNHDA and SQIVND (reference sequence). CDR3 length equals 15 residues. The V and J ends lost 5 bases and 2 bases respectively, with 14 bases between them. The CDR3 spells CASSPGGVFTDTQYF. In DNA form, the CDR3 reads TGTGCCAGTAGTCCGGGGGGCGTATTCACAGATACGCAGTATTTT. The full variable domain, in which reference TRBV19 and TRBJ2-3 provide the parts outside the CDR3, is DGGITQSPKYLFRKEGQNVTLSCEQNLNHDAMYWYRQDPGQGLRLIYYSQIVNDFQKGDIAEGYSVSREKKESFPLTVTSAQKNPTAFYLCASSPGGVFTDTQYFGPGTRLTVL.

The V call is TRBV29-1, the J call TRBJ1-3; TRBD1 is a possible D gene (5 bases). This CDR3 contains 13 residues. The germline V and J ends were trimmed by 3 bases and 4 bases, with 10 bases remaining between them. Germline V gene sequence: CDR1 SQVTM, CDR2 ANQGSEA. CDR3 DNA: TGCAGCGTTGAGCAGGGCCTCGGAAACACCATATATTTT. Residues: CSVEQGLGNTIYF.

This clone was counted a single time. This chain links TRBV28 with TRBJ1-4; tentative D call: TRBD1 (6 bases). This CDR3 has 18 amino acids. Trimming left V 2 bases short and J 2 bases short, with 18 bases between. The germline V gene encodes CDR1 MDHEN and CDR2 SYDVKM. CDR3 region: CASSLGFPGESTNEKLFF. CDR3 coding DNA: TGTGCCAGCAGTTTAGGGTTTCCAGGGGAATCGACTAATGAAAAACTGTTTTTT. The full variable domain, in which reference TRBV28 and TRBJ1-4 provide the parts outside the CDR3, is DVKVTQSSRYLVKRTGEKVFLECVQDMDHENMFWYRQDPGLGLRLIYFSYDVKMKEKGDIPEGYSVSREKKERFSLILESASTNQTSMYLCASSLGFPGESTNEKLFFGSGTQLSVL.

The genes are TRBV5-1 and TRBJ1-1; a weak D match, TRBD1 (5 bases). CDR3 length: 16 amino acids. The germline gives CDR1 SGHRS, CDR2 YFSETQ. Trimming removed 4 bases from V and 2 bases from J, with 18 bases in between. CDR3 region: CASSQTRRGQNTEAFF. The CDR3 region has the DNA TGCGCCAGCAGCCAAACAAGGAGGGGTCAAAACACTGAAGCTTTCTTT. Full variable domain (rest looked up from reference TRBV5-1 and TRBJ1-1): KAGVTQTPRYLIKTRGQQVTLSCSPISGHRSVSWYQQTPGQGLQFLFEYFSETQRNKGNFPGRFSGRQFSNSRSEMNVSTLELGDSALYLCASSQTRRGQNTEAFFGQGTRLTVV.

This chain's CDR3 is CASSPGQDTQYF. Written as DNA, the CDR3 is TGTGCCAGCAGCCCTGGACAGGATACGCAGTATTTT. The rearrangement links TRBV5-4 to TRBJ2-3; tentative D call: TRBD1 (6 bases). The length of the CDR3 is 12 residues. V was clipped by 4 bases and J by 6 bases, with 9 bases between them. The germline V gene has CDR1 SGHNT and CDR2 YYREEE (reference sequence). Filled out from reference TRBV5-4 and TRBJ2-3, the complete variable domain reads ETGVTQSPTHLIKTRGQQVTLRCSSQSGHNTVSWYQQALGQGPQFIFQYYREEENGRGNFPPRFSGLQFPNYSSELNVNALELDDSALYLCASSPGQDTQYFGPGTRLTVL.

The CDR3 protein is CASSLSSVGQGVRQPQHF. DNA for the CDR3: TGTGCCAGCAGCTTATCTAGTGTTGGACAGGGGGTTCGTCAGCCCCAGCATTTT. The V gene is TRBV7-8, the J gene TRBJ1-5, with 10 bases lining up with TRBD1. The V gene's germline CDR1 is SGHVS and CDR2 FQNEAQ. CDR3 length: 18 amino acids. Trimming at V came to 2 bases and at J to 6 bases, leaving 13 bases not matched to a gene.

The J gene is TRBJ2-2, the V gene TRBV28; TRBD2 matches 7 bases. The CDR3 consists of 15 residues. J was trimmed by 4 bases and V by 3 bases; bases with no gene match: 5. Germline V gives CDR1 MDHEN, CDR2 SYDVKM. The CDR3 region has the DNA TGTGCCAGCAGTTTCGGCGGGAGAGGCACCGGGGAGCTGTTTTTT. This codes for CASSFGGRGTGELFF.

DNA for the CDR3: TGCGCCAGCAGCCTTGACAGGGGCAGCACCGGGGAGCTGTTTTTT. Residues: CASSLDRGSTGELFF. The chain carries TRBV5-1 and TRBJ2-2; 8 bases map to TRBD1. In germline, CDR1 is SGHRS, CDR2 YFSETQ. The CDR3 contains 15 residues. V was clipped by 4 bases and J by 4 bases; unmatched bases: 6. The entire variable domain, with the rest obtained from reference TRBV5-1 and TRBJ2-2, is as follows: KAGVTQTPRYLIKTRGQQVTLSCSPISGHRSVSWYQQTPGQGLQFLFEYFSETQRNKGNFPGRFSGRQFSNSRSEMNVSTLELGDSALYLCASSLDRGSTGELFFGEGSRLTVL.

This clone has a single count. The gene calls are TRBV5-4 and TRBJ1-2; TRBD1 is a possible D gene (5 bases). The germline V and J ends were trimmed by 7 bases and 5 bases, with 18 bases remaining between them. The V gene's germline CDR1 is SGHNT and CDR2 YYREEE (reference sequence). This CDR3 is 14 amino acids long. CDR3 in amino acids: CASGGLQGAYGYTF. CDR3 nucleotides: TGTGCCAGCGGTGGGTTGCAGGGCGCTTATGGCTACACCTTC.